These 10 T cell receptor beta chains were sequenced from one sample in a study of T cells in women clearing cervical HPV infection. Libraries were prepared by immunoSEQ multiplex PCR; TCRdb keeps only in-frame clonotypes and omits some of them. Its clone listing holds about 21,000 clones. Sequenced: blood buffy coat. The receptors derive from a woman between 18 and 69 years old with a cervical HPV16 infection that either progressed to CIN3+ or cleared (not recorded which).

Comment on this clone: The read ends 3 residues early relative to the CDR3; the germline J gene fills the gap. Distinct nucleotide sequences in the sample also encode this CDR3. This chain links TRBV20-1 with TRBJ2-1; the match to TRBD2 covers 8 bases. The CDR3 consists of 15 residues. V shed 3 bases and J 4 bases; nucleotides not matched to a gene: 8. CDR1 is DFQATT, CDR2 SNEGSKA, per germline (reference sequence). The CDR3: CSASILAGTYNEQFF. Partial CDR3 DNA: TGCAGTGCTAGTATCCTAGCGGGCACATACAATGAG.

Partial CDR3 DNA: TGTGCCAGCAGCTCGCCCGACAGCCGAGATGGC. This encodes CASSSPDSRDG. The full-length CDR3 reads as CASSSPDSRDGYTF. This chain links TRBV7-2 with TRBJ1-2, with D perhaps matching TRBD1 (5 bases). The read ends 3 residues early relative to the CDR3; the germline J gene fills the gap. In germline, CDR1 is SGHTA, CDR2 FQGNSA. The V gene lost 4 bases and the J gene lost 6 bases, with 15 bases spanning the gap. There are 14 residues in the CDR3.

As for this clone: The CDR3 extends 3 residues past the end of the read, so its final part is completed from the germline J gene. The chain links TRBV18 to TRBJ1-2; TRBD1 is a possible D gene (6 bases). The CDR3 totals 15 residues. Germline-derived CDR1 and CDR2 are KGHSH and LQKENI. CDR3 DNA (partial): TGTGCCAGCTCACCACGAGGGGGTAGCACAGATACC. Protein product: CASSPRGGSTDT. The CDR3 in full is CASSPRGGSTDTYTF.

Note on this clone: The read is 3 residues too short to cover the CDR3 end, so that end is filled in from the germline J gene. The gene calls are TRBV30 and TRBJ1-6; D ambiguous. The CDR3 covers 11 residues. Trimming removed 3 bases at V and 8 bases at J, with 5 bases between. Germline V lookup: CDR1 GTSNPN, CDR2 SVGIG (reference sequence). The CDR3 reads CAWSRDSPLHF. The DNA read from the CDR3 is TGTGCCTGGAGCCGGGATTCACCC. The full variable domain, in which reference TRBV30 and TRBJ1-6 provide the parts outside the CDR3, is SQTIHQWPATLVQPVGSPLSLECTVEGTSNPNLYWYRQAAGRGLQLLFYSVGIGQISSEVPQNLSASRPQDRQFILSSKKLLLSDSGFYLCAWSRDSPLHFGNGTRLTVT.

Remarks on this clone: Compared with germline, one end of the junction differs, possibly owing to a read error. The DNA ends 3 residues before the CDR3 does, and the rest of the CDR3 is filled in from the germline J gene. The chain joins TRBV4-1 to TRBJ2-3; TRBD2 aligns across 8 bases. This CDR3 has 16 amino acids. Germline CDR1 reads MGHRA; CDR2 reads YSYEKL. The CDR3 DNA, read in part, is TGCACCAGCAGCCAGGGTGGCGGGAGGATCACAGATACG. This codes for CTSSQGGGRITDT. The complete CDR3 reads CTSSQGGGRITDTQYF.

Worth noting for this clone: Read sequence stops 3 residues before the CDR3 end, and the germline J gene provides the missing end. This chain uses TRBV7-9 with TRBJ1-1, with D perhaps TRBD1 (5 bases). Trimming pared 7 bases from V and 3 bases from J, leaving 15 bases between. The CDR3 runs to 14 residues. The germline V gene has CDR1 SEHNR and CDR2 FQNEAQ (reference sequence). The CDR3 DNA, read in part, is TGTGCCAGCACATCCGGAGCGGGGGACACTGAA. Translated: CASTSGAGDTE. The entire CDR3 protein is CASTSGAGDTEAFF.

Note on this clone: The read is 3 residues too short to cover the CDR3 end, so that end is filled in from the germline J gene. This chain uses TRBV29-1 with TRBJ2-5; D remains ambiguous. The CDR3 contains 12 residues. With 7 bases removed from V and 5 bases from J, the gap between germline ends came to 14 bases. The germline V gene encodes CDR1 SQVTM and CDR2 ANQGSEA. The sequenced part of the CDR3 DNA is TGCAGCGGAACCTATTACTCTGAGACC. Translation: CSGTYYSET. In full, the CDR3 reads CSGTYYSETQYF.

Concerning this clone: The read stops 3 residues short of the end of the CDR3; the missing end is completed from the germline J gene. V and J are TRBV19 and TRBJ2-2; TRBD2 might be the D (6 bases). Germline loops: CDR1 LNHDA, CDR2 SQIVND (reference sequence). The V end lost 5 bases, the J end lost 6 bases, and 13 bases lay between the germline ends. The CDR3 totals 14 residues. The chain's CDR3 is CASSSSSVPGELFF. The CDR3 bases that were read are TGTGCCAGTAGTTCTTCTAGCGTTCCCGGGGAG.

A remark on this clone: The read ends 3 residues early relative to the CDR3; the germline J gene fills the gap. The gene calls are TRBV20-1 and TRBJ2-1; tentative D call: TRBD1 (5 bases). The germline V gene has CDR1 DFQATT and CDR2 SNEGSKA (reference sequence). V shed 7 bases and J shed 2 bases, with 12 bases lying between them. The CDR3 runs to 13 residues. The sequenced CDR3 bases are TGCAGTGAATCAGGGTTCCCCTACAATGAG. As protein: CSESGFPYNE. The whole CDR3 is CSESGFPYNEQFF.

A note on this clone: Read coverage stops 3 residues before the CDR3 terminus; the germline J gene supplies the remainder. The chain joins TRBV19 to TRBJ2-5; 8 bases are shared with TRBD1. V dropped 5 bases and J dropped 4; count of bases not matched to a gene: 3. This CDR3 is 13 amino acids long. The germline gives CDR1 LNHDA, CDR2 SQIVND (reference sequence). The CDR3 protein is CASSQGATETQYF. The CDR3 DNA, read in part, is TGTGCCAGTAGTCAGGGGGCGACAGAGACC.